The 9 T cell receptor beta chains presented below share a single source sample, sequenced in a study of blood T cell repertoires in COVID-19. Generated by immunoSEQ multiplex PCR, the TCRdb table keeps only in-frame clones and is missing some. Of 200,000 to 250,000 clones listed, 82% are singletons. The sequencing input was PBMCs or T cells enriched from blood (not recorded which). The receptors here all came from a woman aged 55-70 years who had recovered from COVID-19.

The rearrangement joins TRBV25-1 to TRBJ2-2; no firm D call. This CDR3 spans 11 amino acids. V dropped 10 bases and J dropped 4 bases, with 7 bases sitting between them. From germline, CDR1 is MGHDK and CDR2 SYGVNS. Here the CDR3 DNA reads TGTGCCACCTCTAGCACCGGGGAGCTGTTTTTT. Its protein is CATSSTGELFF.

The J gene is TRBJ2-5, the V gene TRBV18; TRBD2 matches 12 bases. The CDR3 sequence is 17 residues long. With 2 bases clipped from V and 0 bases from J, the junction kept 4 bases outside the gene matches. In germline, CDR1 is KGHSH, CDR2 LQKENI. The CDR3 spells CASSPNLAGGNQETQYF. The CDR3 DNA reads TGTGCCAGCTCACCAAACCTAGCGGGGGGGAACCAAGAGACCCAGTACTTC.

This clone was detected a few times. The chain has TRBV30 and TRBJ2-5; perhaps TRBD2 as D (5 bases). The ends were cut back, 0 bases at V and 1 base at J, with 15 bases in the middle. Germline CDR1 reads GTSNPN; CDR2 reads SVGIG (reference sequence). The CDR3 has 16 amino acids. This CDR3 is CAWSVGLASGQETQYF. CDR3 DNA: TGTGCCTGGAGTGTAGGGTTAGCGAGTGGCCAAGAGACCCAGTACTTC.

The CDR3 is CASSPTGDFSYEQYF. The CDR3 DNA reads TGTGCCAGCAGCCCCACAGGAGATTTCTCCTACGAGCAGTACTTC. The chain carries TRBV11-2 and TRBJ2-7; TRBD1 is a possible D gene (5 bases). The germline CDR1 and CDR2 sequences are SGHAT and FQNNGV. Trimming shortened V by 5 bases and J by 0 bases, and 14 bases separated the two germline ends. The CDR3 totals 15 residues.

The chain combines TRBV19 with TRBJ2-3; D is perhaps TRBD1 (6 bases). In germline, CDR1 is LNHDA, CDR2 SQIVND (reference sequence). The CDR3 has 16 residues. V lost 1 base, J lost 1 base, and 12 bases lay in between. For the CDR3, the DNA is TGTGCCAGTAGTATAGGCCCCTGGACAGGCACAGATACGCAGTATTTT. As protein: CASSIGPWTGTDTQYF.

The chain is built from TRBV5-6 and TRBJ1-2, with TRBD1 matching 7 bases. CDR3 length: 16 amino acids. After removal of 2 bases from V and 6 bases from J, the junction contained 13 bases not matched to a gene. Germline V lookup: CDR1 SGHDT, CDR2 YYEEEE. CDR3 sequence (DNA): TGTGCCAGCAGCTTTAACCTAGGCAGGGACAGTGATGGCTACACCTTC. The encoded protein is CASSFNLGRDSDGYTF.

The V gene is TRBV29-1, the J gene TRBJ1-2, with D tentatively TRBD1 (5 bases). Germline V gives CDR1 SQVTM, CDR2 ANQGSEA. The CDR3 runs to 13 residues. The germline V and J ends were trimmed by 0 bases and 8 bases, with 13 bases remaining between them. The CDR3 sequence: CSVEDPRGLGYTF. Written as DNA, the CDR3 is TGCAGCGTTGAAGATCCTAGGGGTTTGGGCTACACCTTC.

V and J are TRBV11-2 and TRBJ2-7; 9 nucleotides align to TRBD1. Germline assignment: CDR1 SGHAT and CDR2 FQNNGV. J was trimmed by 4 bases and V by 3 bases; bases with no gene match: 4. The CDR3 is 14 residues long. The CDR3 loop is CASSFGTGLYEQYF. The CDR3 nucleotides read TGTGCCAGCAGCTTCGGGACAGGGTTATACGAGCAGTACTTC.

This clone showed up just a few times. The chain carries TRBV18 and TRBJ1-2; D is possibly TRBD1 (6 bases). CDR1 and CDR2 (germline): KGHSH, LQKENI. CDR3 length equals 15 residues. V was pared by 3 bases and J by 5 bases, with 16 bases between. The CDR3: CASSPSLDSLYGYTF. The DNA for the CDR3 is TGTGCCAGCTCACCTTCGCTGGACAGCCTTTATGGCTACACCTTC.